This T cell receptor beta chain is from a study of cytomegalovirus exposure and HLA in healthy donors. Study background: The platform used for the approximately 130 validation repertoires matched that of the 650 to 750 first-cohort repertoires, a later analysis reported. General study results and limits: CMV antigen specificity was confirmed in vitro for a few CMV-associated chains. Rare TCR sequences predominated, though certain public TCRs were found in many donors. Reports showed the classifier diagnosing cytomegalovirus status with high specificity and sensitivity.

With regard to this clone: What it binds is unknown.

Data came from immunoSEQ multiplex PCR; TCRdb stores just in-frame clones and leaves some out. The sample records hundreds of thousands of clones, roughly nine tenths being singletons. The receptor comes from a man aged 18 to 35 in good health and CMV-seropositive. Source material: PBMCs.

CDR3 DNA sequence: TGTGCCAGCTCACCACCGGGACCGGGACGGGGAGATACGCAGTATTTT. Translating it yields CASSPPGPGRGDTQYF. V gene TRBV18 combines with J gene TRBJ2-3; TRBD1 or TRBD2 may be the D gene (5 bases each). Trimming removed 0 bases from V and 5 bases from J, with 15 bases in between. In germline, CDR1 is KGHSH, CDR2 LQKENI. The CDR3 runs 16 residues.